One TCR beta chain is described in this entry. This sample was included in a study of OX40 agonist ivuxolimab in advanced cancers. Overall study context: The study treated patients with ivuxolimab, an agonistic anti-OX40 (CD134) antibody. The study gave patients intravenous ivuxolimab at 0.01 to 10 mg/kg every 2 weeks.

Clones were read by immunoSEQ multiplex PCR, and TCRdb kept only the in-frame ones, dropping some. This table has more than 100,000 clones, about nine tenths appearing once. The CDR3 has 16 amino acids. Germline V gene lookup returns CDR1 SGHRS and CDR2 YFSETQ. V shed 0 bases and J 5 bases; nucleotides not matched to a gene: 5. Patients with a history of autoimmune disease or on systemic immunosuppression were excluded. This chain uses TRBV5-1 with TRBJ2-1; TRBD2 aligns across 10 bases. Sequences were derived from CD4+ or CD8+ T cells sorted from blood, sampled in a trial of the OX40 agonist ivuxolimab. The receptor's source is an adult with an advanced solid tumor such as melanoma, head and neck, liver or kidney cancer. The DNA of the CDR3 is TGCGCCAGCAGCTTGGTAGCGGGAGGAGGGAACAATGAGCAGTTCTTC. Its protein product is CASSLVAGGGNNEQFF.